The 10 T cell receptor beta chains below all came from one sample that was sequenced in a study of T-cell memory formation after mild COVID-19. MiXCR, applied by TCRdb to the 5' RACE reads, yields one record per CDR3 protein. The table shows some 410,000 distinct CDR3 sequences, with about 22% occurring only once. The sequenced material came from PBMCs or a T cell subset sorted from them (not recorded which). The receptors originated from an adult woman who had mild COVID-19 (a few samples of this study predate the infection). Cell type and time point are not known.

This clonotype was found a few times. The V and J genes are TRBV29-1 and TRBJ2-1, with a tentative D call TRBD2 (6 bases). Trimming removed 4 bases at V and 4 bases at J, with 11 bases between. Germline CDR1 is SQVTM and CDR2 is ANQGSEA. The CDR3 is made up of 13 amino acids. In DNA, the CDR3 is TGCAGCGTTGCCGGACTACTTTACAATGAGCAGTTCTTC. This codes for CSVAGLLYNEQFF.

The chain joins TRBV5-1 to TRBJ2-7, with 7 bases lining up with TRBD1. Germline V gives CDR1 SGHRS, CDR2 YFSETQ. The length of the CDR3 is 14 residues. After removal of 2 bases from V and 5 bases from J, the junction contained 7 bases not matched to a gene. The chain's CDR3 is CASSFNRGEDEQYF. The CDR3, as DNA: TGCGCCAGCAGCTTTAACAGGGGCGAGGACGAGCAGTACTTC. The entire variable domain, with the rest obtained from reference TRBV5-1 and TRBJ2-7, is as follows: KAGVTQTPRYLIKTRGQQVTLSCSPISGHRSVSWYQQTPGQGLQFLFEYFSETQRNKGNFPGRFSGRQFSNSRSEMNVSTLELGDSALYLCASSFNRGEDEQYFGPGTRLTVT.

The chain is built from TRBV9 and TRBJ2-1; no reliable D call. This CDR3 is 18 amino acids long. V gave up 0 bases and J gave up 5 bases, with 21 bases separating them. Germline V gives CDR1 SGDLS, CDR2 YYNGEE. CDR3 DNA: TGTGCCAGCAGCGTAGAGCGAGTACCGACTCTCCCGCACAATGAGCAGTTCTTC. Encoded protein: CASSVERVPTLPHNEQFF.

A few counts support this clonotype. The rearrangement uses TRBV12-3 or TRBV12-4 and TRBJ2-7; 9 positions agree with TRBD1. CDR3 length: 12 residues. V was pared by 6 bases and J by 7 bases, with 4 bases of the junction left unmatched. Here the CDR3 reads CASRGQGREQYF. The CDR3 bases are TGTGCCAGCAGGGGACAGGGTAGGGAGCAGTACTTC.

This clonotype showed up just a few times. This chain joins TRBV11-2 and TRBJ2-3, with 10 positions matching TRBD2. The junction had 12 bases not matched to a gene; V was cut back by 0 bases and J by 6 bases. The germline CDR1 and CDR2 sequences are SGHAT and FQNNGV. The CDR3 sequence is 18 residues long. CDR3 amino acids: CASSLDRVQRGGRDTQYF. DNA of the CDR3: TGTGCCAGCAGCTTAGATCGCGTGCAGCGGGGGGGCAGGGATACGCAGTATTTT.

The J gene is TRBJ1-1, the V gene TRBV7-9, with D unresolved. V gave up 4 bases and J gave up 1 base, with 16 bases separating them. The CDR3 loop spans 16 amino acids. Germline values: CDR1 SEHNR, CDR2 FQNEAQ (reference sequence). This CDR3 is CASSSSPSLRNTEAFF. The CDR3 DNA follows: TGTGCCAGCAGCTCCTCTCCATCCCTCAGGAACACTGAAGCTTTCTTT.

This clonotype was found a few times. V is TRBV5-1 and J is TRBJ2-1; 8 bases line up with TRBD2. Per the germline V gene, CDR1 is SGHRS and CDR2 is YFSETQ. V dropped 0 bases and J dropped 1; count of bases not matched to a gene: 3. The CDR3 extends over 16 amino acids. The CDR3 here is CASSLEPSGSYNEQFF. CDR3 sequence (DNA): TGCGCCAGCAGCTTGGAACCTAGCGGGTCCTACAATGAGCAGTTCTTC. Filled out from reference TRBV5-1 and TRBJ2-1, the complete variable domain reads KAGVTQTPRYLIKTRGQQVTLSCSPISGHRSVSWYQQTPGQGLQFLFEYFSETQRNKGNFPGRFSGRQFSNSRSEMNVSTLELGDSALYLCASSLEPSGSYNEQFFGPGTRLTVL.

In this sample, this clonotype turned up a few times. V gene TRBV29-1 combines with J gene TRBJ1-1, with unresolved D. The CDR3 is 11 amino acids. CDR1 is SQVTM and CDR2 is ANQGSEA in the germline V gene. Trimming took 7 bases from V and 5 from J, leaving 11 bases between them. The CDR3 nucleotides are TGCAGCGCTCCCGGCGGAACTGAAGCTTTCTTT. It encodes CSAPGGTEAFF. Together with reference TRBV29-1 and TRBJ1-1, the CDR3 gives the full variable domain: SAVISQKPSRDICQRGTSLTIQCQVDSQVTMMFWYRQQPGQSLTLIATANQGSEATYESGFVIDKFPISRPNLTFSTLTVSNMSPEDSSIYLCSAPGGTEAFFGQGTRLTVV.

The sample holds a few counts of this clonotype. The V gene is TRBV15, the J gene TRBJ2-7; tentatively, D is TRBD1 (6 bases). This CDR3 is 15 amino acids long. Looked up from germline, CDR1 is LNHNV and CDR2 is YYDKDF (reference sequence). Trimming removed 4 bases at V and 1 base at J, with 14 bases between. CDR3 in DNA: TGTGCCACCAGCATCTCCGGGACAAGATCCTACGAGCAGTACTTC. It translates to CATSISGTRSYEQYF.

V usage is TRBV7-8 and J usage is TRBJ1-5; D remains ambiguous. CDR1 and CDR2 from the germline V gene are SGHVS and FQNEAQ. Trimming cost V 2 bases and J 4 bases, with 12 bases left between them. This CDR3 has 15 amino acids. This CDR3 reads CASSLFSGDNQPQHF. The CDR3 region has the DNA TGTGCCAGCAGCTTATTTTCCGGCGATAATCAGCCCCAGCATTTT.